The text below deals with one TCR beta chain. Germline CDR1 reads GTSNPN; CDR2 reads SVGIG (reference sequence). This CDR3 is 15 amino acids long. V was trimmed by 4 bases and J by 4 bases, leaving 14 bases between them. The time point is: pre-sensitization, week 0. Specified treatment: therapeutic diphenylcyclopropenone sensitization with weekly scalp DPC. Total RNA was isolated from whole blood that had not been fractionated. Each CDR3 protein gets one entry after TCRdb re-called the RACE reads with MiXCR. The sample holds about 98,000 distinct CDR3 sequences, roughly a tenth seen once. The entry originates in a study of human T cells and chemical hapten exposure.

The genes are TRBV30 and TRBJ1-6; D is unresolved. This TCR was recovered from a woman in her sixties or seventies with alopecia areata. Some clones in this sample may be carry-over from other donors' samples. This sample comprised whole blood, obtained in connection with sensitization to the hapten diphenylcyclopropenone (DPC). CDR3: CAWTGIDGYNSPLHF. The CDR3 DNA is TGTGCCTGGACCGGGATCGACGGTTATAATTCACCCCTCCACTTT. The full variable domain, in which reference TRBV30 and TRBJ1-6 provide the parts outside the CDR3, is SQTIHQWPATLVQPVGSPLSLECTVEGTSNPNLYWYRQAAGRGLQLLFYSVGIGQISSEVPQNLSASRPQDRQFILSSKKLLLSDSGFYLCAWTGIDGYNSPLHFGNGTRLTVT.